A selection of T cell receptor beta chains follows, all from one sample in a study of T cells in Graves' hyperthyroidism and ophthalmopathy. One entry per CDR3 protein results from TCRdb running MiXCR on the multiplex PCR reads. The sample yields around 520,000 distinct CDR3 sequences, 12% to 15% seen once. Material: blood. All receptors derive from a woman aged 40 to 50 with Graves' hyperthyroidism. Each CDR3 is given without its conserved first and last residue. The size entry is marked missing in some rows and otherwise reads once, few, many or a size class.

>TRBV6-1|TRBJ2-6|.
ASSLLAGPSGANVLT
>TRBV3-1|TRBJ1-1|many
ASSDSRGSTEAF
>TRBV18|TRBJ2-7|few
ASSPPSYTGEQY
>TRBV28|TRBJ1-1|many
ASSAGSEAF
>TRBV3-1|TRBJ2-7|.
ASSQGFSGVTYEQY
>TRBV28|TRBJ1-2|few
ASSAYGTGGQINYGYT
>TRBV28|TRBJ2-3|many
ASSSPKTDTQY
>TRBV28|TRBJ2-3|many
ASSFDRDYTDTQY
>TRBV4-1|TRBJ2-3|.
ASSQDPTGTSTDTQY
>TRBV12-3/TRBV12-4|TRBJ2-2|many
ASSLNRGALTGELF
>TRBV4-1|TRBJ2-1|.
ASSQDLDTRFNEQF
>TRBV20-1|TRBJ1-5|.
SAIDKYSNQPQH
>TRBV19|TRBJ2-1|few
ASSPRGRGDEQF
>TRBV28|TRBJ1-5|many
ASSLGRLSNQPQH
>TRBV28|TRBJ2-4|many
ASSPRDRGNIQY
>TRBV9|TRBJ2-2|many
ASSVAFGGANTGELF
>TRBV7-9|TRBJ2-3|many
ATQAGSTDTQY
>TRBV7-2|TRBJ2-2|many
ASSTESLPGELF
>TRBV29-1|TRBJ2-7|many
SVLTQGPKSYEQY
>TRBV2|TRBJ1-5|few
ASSAGPLVNQPQH
>TRBV11-2|TRBJ1-2|.
ASSLVVGTANGYT
>TRBV20-1|TRBJ2-7|many
SAIPSYEQY
>TRBV6-1|TRBJ1-5|.
ASNREGNQPQH
>TRBV6-4|TRBJ1-2|.
ASPHRTTGTGTYYGYT
>TRBV5-1|TRBJ1-5|many
ASSLEGAVNQPQH
>TRBV10-3|TRBJ2-1|few
AITPGAGVNNEQF
>TRBV5-6|TRBJ1-2|many
ASSSTAILYGYT
>TRBV4-1|TRBJ1-5|.
ASSQEDRGGQPQH
>TRBV12-3/TRBV12-4|TRBJ1-4|many
ASSFIPKDREIFEKLF
>TRBV4-1|TRBJ2-3|.
ASSQATSVRTDTQY
>TRBV7-9|TRBJ2-1|many
ASSLGREQF
>TRBV5-6|TRBJ1-2|few
ASSPAAEDTYYGYT
>TRBV12-3/TRBV12-4|TRBJ1-5|many
ASSFAGARQPQH
>TRBV7-9|TRBJ1-1|many
ATITAHQNTEAF
>TRBV5-1|TRBJ2-3|few
ASSVTSGSIDTQY
>TRBV5-4|TRBJ2-3|few
ASSLAGTSFSTDTQY
>TRBV12-3/TRBV12-4|TRBJ2-2|many
ASSLRAELF
>TRBV29-1|TRBJ2-1|few
SVARQAYNEQF
>TRBV3-1|TRBJ1-1|many
ASSPGTFTNTEAF
>TRBV6-1|TRBJ2-3|many
ASRGLAGVPDTQY
>TRBV20-1|TRBJ2-1|many
SARGRLALYNEQF
>TRBV3-1|TRBJ1-2|many
ASSHRTGGYDYGYT
>TRBV3-1|TRBJ2-7|many
ASSLQYEQY
>TRBV9|TRBJ2-1|few
ASSVAGQSYNEQF
>TRBV2|TRBJ2-2|few
ASSERSANTGELF
>TRBV6-1|TRBJ2-3|.
ASSEKNPGQGAGTQY
>TRBV6-1|TRBJ2-5|.
ASSTSGIQVETQY
>TRBV28|TRBJ2-5|few
ASSLEGQGTTTQY
>TRBV2|TRBJ1-1|many
ASSRPTGLTEAF
>TRBV7-8|TRBJ2-3|many
ASSSGRHSTDTQY
>TRBV20-1|TRBJ1-1|few
SERATEAF
>TRBV2|TRBJ1-2|few
ASSLGQGRLVRYT
>TRBV10-3|TRBJ2-1|once
AIKQAGDHEQF
>TRBV30|TRBJ1-5|many
AWSLKGQGYQPQH
>TRBV10-3|TRBJ1-5|many
AISESSGGGPQH